These 9 T cell receptor beta chains originate from one sample sequenced in a study of blood T cell repertoires in COVID-19. Method: immunoSEQ multiplex PCR; TCRdb's copy keeps in-frame clones and lacks some. The sample includes about 180,000 clones, 60% to 80% of them seen just once. The sequenced material came from PBMCs or T cells enriched from blood (not recorded which). All receptors come from a woman aged 50 to 65 who had recovered from COVID-19.

This rearrangement joins TRBV5-1 to TRBJ2-3, with 12 bases identical to TRBD2. After removal of 6 bases from V and 6 bases from J, the junction contained 11 bases not matched to a gene. Germline CDR1 SGHRS, CDR2 YFSETQ. There are 16 residues in the CDR3. Here the CDR3 reads CASNPSGRAMTDTQYF. CDR3 in DNA: TGCGCCAGCAACCCTAGCGGGAGGGCTATGACGGATACGCAGTATTTT.

This clone was counted only a few times. V gene TRBV6-4 combines with J gene TRBJ2-1; tentative D call: TRBD2 (5 bases). Germline lookup yields CDR1 MRHNA and CDR2 SNTAGT. The CDR3 contains 14 residues. V was pared by 0 bases and J by 6 bases, with 9 bases between. The DNA of the CDR3 is TGTGCCAGCAGTGACTCGGAACTAGGCAATGAGCAGTTCTTC. It encodes CASSDSELGNEQFF.

This chain links TRBV27 with TRBJ2-1; the match to TRBD2 covers 12 bases. The length of the CDR3 is 16 residues. V trimming: 3 bases; J trimming: 7 bases; junction bases outside the gene matches: 7. Germline lookup yields CDR1 MNHEY and CDR2 SMNVEV (reference sequence). The CDR3 protein is CASSFLVTSGSNEQFF. The CDR3 coding sequence is TGTGCCAGCAGTTTCCTGGTGACTAGCGGGAGTAATGAGCAGTTCTTC.

CDR3 region: CASLQGENTGELFF. CDR3 nucleotides: TGTGCCAGCCTCCAGGGGGAGAACACCGGGGAGCTGTTTTTT. The V call is TRBV18, the J call TRBJ2-2; 7 positions agree with TRBD1. J gave up 1 base and V 8 bases, and 4 bases lay outside the gene matches. Germline V gives CDR1 KGHSH, CDR2 LQKENI. The CDR3 loop spans 14 amino acids.

This chain connects TRBV28 to TRBJ1-2; the match to TRBD1 covers 8 bases. CDR1 and CDR2 from the germline V gene are MDHEN and SYDVKM. CDR3 length equals 16 residues. V shed 6 bases and J 4 bases; nucleotides not matched to a gene: 13. The CDR3 here is CASSREGQDRFYGYTF. The CDR3 region has the DNA TGTGCCAGCAGCCGCGAGGGACAGGATAGATTCTATGGCTACACCTTC.

J is TRBJ1-6 and V is TRBV5-3; TRBD1 is a possible D gene (5 bases). TRBV5-3 is annotated as an ORF whose role is uncertain. The CDR3 consists of 15 residues. V lost 2 bases to trimming and J lost 9 bases, with 15 bases between them. CDR3 bases: TGTGCCAGAAGCTTCAAGACAGCCTGCCCTTCACCCCTCCACTTT. It is translated as CARSFKTACPSPLHF.

The J gene is TRBJ1-2, the V gene TRBV3-1 (or the pseudogene TRBV3-2); TRBD1 matches at 11 bases. The CDR3 has 17 amino acids. The germline V gene has CDR1 LGHDT and CDR2 YNNKEL (reference sequence). The V and J ends lost 4 bases and 2 bases, in that order; junction bases with no gene match: 9. The CDR3 protein is CASSPLPGQGANYGYTF. CDR3 bases: TGTGCCAGCAGCCCTCTCCCTGGACAGGGGGCGAACTATGGCTACACCTTC.

The genes are TRBV19 and TRBJ2-6, with unresolved D. The CDR3 sequence is 16 residues long. Germline V gene data show CDR1 as LNHDA and CDR2 as SQIVND (reference sequence). The ends were cut back, 6 bases at V and 0 bases at J, with 12 bases in the middle. The chain's CDR3 is CASRVGKLSGANVLTF. The CDR3 DNA reads TGTGCCAGTAGGGTGGGCAAACTCTCTGGGGCCAACGTCCTGACTTTC.

J is TRBJ1-6 and V is TRBV6-5, with 8 bases matching TRBD1. J gave up 3 bases and V 8 bases, and 6 bases lay outside the gene matches. This CDR3 has 15 residues. The germline V gene encodes CDR1 MNHEY and CDR2 SVGAGI. The CDR3 DNA sequence: TGTGCCAGCGGAATCGACAGGGGCTATAATTCACCCCTCCACTTT. It codes for CASGIDRGYNSPLHF.